Listed here are 8 T cell receptor beta chains from one sample, sequenced in a study of CD8+CD57+ T cells in acquired aplastic anemia. Investigators profiled TCR beta VDJ and CDR3 from genomic DNA template. TCRdb called the reads again in MiXCR, with one record for every CDR3 protein. The profile shows fewer than 250,000 distinct CDR3 sequences, around half of them singletons. CD8+CD57+ cell expansion had been shown by flow cytometry in patients chosen for sequencing. Sequencing was done on a sample of sorted CD4+, CD8+, or CD8+CD57+ T cells (not recorded which) from PBMCs. These TCRs come from a human donor with aplastic anemia.

The DNA for the CDR3 is TGCGCCAGCAGTGAGCGGGCAGGGGACGCAGATACGCAGTATTTT. It encodes CASSERAGDADTQYF. The gene calls are TRBV10-1 and TRBJ2-3, with D possibly matching TRBD1 (6 bases). V lost 2 bases to trimming and J lost 4 bases, with 13 bases between them. There are 15 residues in the CDR3. The germline CDR1 and CDR2 sequences are WNHNN and SYGVQD (reference sequence).

This chain connects TRBV7-6 to TRBJ2-1, with 8 bases fitting TRBD2. Germline V CDR1 and CDR2: SGHVS, FNYEAQ. The V segment lost 5 bases and the J segment 0 bases; nucleotides outside the gene matches: 6. The CDR3 has 16 amino acids. The CDR3 loop reads CASSNRGTSSYNEQFF. DNA of the CDR3: TGTGCCAGCAGCAATAGGGGGACTAGCTCCTACAATGAGCAGTTCTTC.

This clonotype was detected only a few times. The chain is built from TRBV4-2 and TRBJ2-3; D possibly corresponds to TRBD2 (6 bases). CDR3 length: 18 residues. Between the trimmed V and J ends, which lost 0 bases and 2 bases, there was a span of 18 bases. The germline V gene has CDR1 LGHNA and CDR2 YNFKEQ. In nucleotides, the CDR3 is TGTGCCAGCAGCCAAGATAAACTAGTGGGGCGGGACACAGATACGCAGTATTTT. Protein sequence: CASSQDKLVGRDTDTQYF.

The chain is built from TRBV2 and TRBJ2-7; 13 positions agree with TRBD2. Germline assignment: CDR1 SNHLY and CDR2 FYNNEI. The CDR3 runs 16 residues. Unmatched junction bases numbered 8, after V lost 6 bases and J lost 3 bases. CDR3 loop: CASRQTGTSGNYEQYF. The CDR3, as DNA: TGTGCCAGCAGGCAAACCGGGACTAGCGGGAACTACGAGCAGTACTTC.

This clonotype was seen at least ten times. V is TRBV5-1 and J is TRBJ1-1; D is ambiguous. CDR1 SGHRS and CDR2 YFSETQ come from the germline V gene. The CDR3 has 14 residues. Trimming took off 2 bases at V and 1 base at J, with 9 bases between the two ends. The CDR3: CASSLNRKNTEAFF. In DNA, the CDR3 is TGCGCCAGCAGCTTAAACAGAAAGAACACTGAAGCTTTCTTT.

This clonotype has a count of ten or more. V gene TRBV25-1 combines with J gene TRBJ2-7; the D is unclear. V lost 1 base to trimming and J lost 6 bases, with 19 bases between them. Germline CDR1 reads MGHDK; CDR2 reads SYGVNS. This CDR3 spans 16 amino acids. CDR3 sequence reads: CASSELRSSTAVEQYF. The CDR3 DNA sequence: TGTGCCAGCAGTGAATTAAGGTCTTCTACGGCGGTCGAGCAGTACTTC.

V is TRBV30 and J is TRBJ2-7, with 7 positions matching TRBD1. Trimming removed 0 bases from V and 2 bases from J; junction bases left unmatched: 7. This CDR3 is 15 amino acids long. Per the germline V gene, CDR1 is GTSNPN and CDR2 is SVGIG (reference sequence). The DNA for the CDR3 is TGTGCCTGGAGTGTAGGGGACAGTCGTCCCTACGAGCAGTACTTC. Translated, it gives CAWSVGDSRPYEQYF.

J is TRBJ1-1 and V is TRBV7-9; 10 positions match TRBD1. V was pared by 5 bases and J by 5 bases, with 14 bases of the junction left unmatched. The CDR3 extends over 17 amino acids. Germline-derived CDR1 and CDR2 are SEHNR and FQNEAQ (reference sequence). In DNA, the CDR3 is TGTGCCAGCAGCAGTGTCGGACAGGGGGTAGGGAAAACTGAAGCTTTCTTT. It yields the protein CASSSVGQGVGKTEAFF.